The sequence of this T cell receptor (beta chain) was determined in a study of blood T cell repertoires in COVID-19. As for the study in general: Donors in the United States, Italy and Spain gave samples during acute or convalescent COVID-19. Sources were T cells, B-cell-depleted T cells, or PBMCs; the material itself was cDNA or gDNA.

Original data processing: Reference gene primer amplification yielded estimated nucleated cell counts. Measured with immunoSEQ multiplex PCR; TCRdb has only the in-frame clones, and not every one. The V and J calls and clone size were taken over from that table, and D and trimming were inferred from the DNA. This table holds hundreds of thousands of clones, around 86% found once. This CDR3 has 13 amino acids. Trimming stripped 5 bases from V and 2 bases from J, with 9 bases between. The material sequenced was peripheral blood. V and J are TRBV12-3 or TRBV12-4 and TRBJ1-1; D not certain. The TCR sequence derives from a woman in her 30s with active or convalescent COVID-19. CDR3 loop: CASSVTANTEAFF. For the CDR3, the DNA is TGTGCCAGCAGTGTAACAGCCAACACTGAAGCTTTCTTT.